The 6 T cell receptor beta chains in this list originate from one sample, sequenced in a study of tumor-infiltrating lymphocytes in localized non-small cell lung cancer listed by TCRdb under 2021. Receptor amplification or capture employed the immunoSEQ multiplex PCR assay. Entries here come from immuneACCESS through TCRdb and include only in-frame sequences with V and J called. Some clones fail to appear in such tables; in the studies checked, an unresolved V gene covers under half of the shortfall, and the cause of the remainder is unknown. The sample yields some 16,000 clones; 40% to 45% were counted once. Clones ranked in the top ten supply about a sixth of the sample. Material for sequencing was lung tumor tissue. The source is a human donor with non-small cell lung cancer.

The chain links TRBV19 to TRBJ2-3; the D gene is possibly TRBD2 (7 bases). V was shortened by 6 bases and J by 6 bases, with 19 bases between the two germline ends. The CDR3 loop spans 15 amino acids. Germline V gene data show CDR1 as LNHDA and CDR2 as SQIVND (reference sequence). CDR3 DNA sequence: TGTGCCAGTAGCAAGGGAAGGACTAGGGGGGATACGCAGTATTTT. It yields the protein CASSKGRTRGDTQYF.

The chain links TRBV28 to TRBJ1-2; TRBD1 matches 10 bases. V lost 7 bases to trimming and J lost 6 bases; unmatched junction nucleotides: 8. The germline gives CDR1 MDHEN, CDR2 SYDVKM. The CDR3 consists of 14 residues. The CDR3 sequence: CASNYGQGVHGYTF. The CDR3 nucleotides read TGTGCCAGCAATTACGGACAGGGGGTCCATGGCTACACCTTC.

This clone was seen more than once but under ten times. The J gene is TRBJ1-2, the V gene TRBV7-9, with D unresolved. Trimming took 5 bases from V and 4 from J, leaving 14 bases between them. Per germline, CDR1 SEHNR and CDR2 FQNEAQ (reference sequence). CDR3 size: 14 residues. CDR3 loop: CASSRPEVGYGYTF. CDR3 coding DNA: TGTGCCAGCAGCCGCCCAGAGGTTGGCTATGGCTACACCTTC.

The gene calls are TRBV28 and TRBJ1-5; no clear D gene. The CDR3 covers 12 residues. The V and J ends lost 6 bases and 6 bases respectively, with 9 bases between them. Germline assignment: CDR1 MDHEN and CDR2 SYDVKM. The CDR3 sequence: CASSAPPQPQHF. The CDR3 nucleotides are TGTGCCAGCAGCGCCCCCCCTCAGCCCCAGCATTTT.

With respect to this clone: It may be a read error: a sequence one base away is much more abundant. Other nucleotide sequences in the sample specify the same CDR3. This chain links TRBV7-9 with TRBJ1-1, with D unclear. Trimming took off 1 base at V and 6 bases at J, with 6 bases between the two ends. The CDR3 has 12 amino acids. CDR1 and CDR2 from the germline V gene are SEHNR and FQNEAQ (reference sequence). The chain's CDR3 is CASSLGTPEAFF. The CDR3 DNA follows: TGTGCCAGCAGCTTAGGGACCCCTGAAGCTTTCTTT.

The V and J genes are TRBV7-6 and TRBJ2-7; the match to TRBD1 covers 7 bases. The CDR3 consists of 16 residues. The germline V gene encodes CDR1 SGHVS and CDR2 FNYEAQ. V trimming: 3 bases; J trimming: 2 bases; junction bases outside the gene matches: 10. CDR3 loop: CASSLAGTVSTYEQYF. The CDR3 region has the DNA TGTGCCAGCAGCTTGGCCGGGACAGTGAGCACCTACGAGCAGTACTTC.